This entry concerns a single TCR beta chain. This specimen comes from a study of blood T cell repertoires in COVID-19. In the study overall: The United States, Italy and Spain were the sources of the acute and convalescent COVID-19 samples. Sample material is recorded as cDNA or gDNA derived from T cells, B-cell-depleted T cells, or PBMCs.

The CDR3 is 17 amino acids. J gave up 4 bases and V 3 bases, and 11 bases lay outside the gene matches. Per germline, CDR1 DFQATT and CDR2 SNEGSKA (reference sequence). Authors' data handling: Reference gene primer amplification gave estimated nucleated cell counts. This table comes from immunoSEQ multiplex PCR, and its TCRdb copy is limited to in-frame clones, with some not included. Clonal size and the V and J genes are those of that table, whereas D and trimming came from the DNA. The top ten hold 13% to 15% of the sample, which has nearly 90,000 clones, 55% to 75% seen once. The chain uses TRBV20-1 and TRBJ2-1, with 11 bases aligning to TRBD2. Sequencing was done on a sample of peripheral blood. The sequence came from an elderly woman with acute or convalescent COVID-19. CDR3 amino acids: CSASSVWASGGYNEQFF. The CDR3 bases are TGCAGTGCTAGTTCCGTCTGGGCTAGCGGGGGGTACAATGAGCAGTTCTTC.